A selection of T cell receptor beta chains follows, all from one sample in a study of T-cell reconstitution after alpha-beta-depleted transplantation in children. TCRdb used MiXCR to reprocess the PCR reads, holding one entry per CDR3 protein. The table lists about 17,000 distinct CDR3 sequences, roughly 5.6% of them singletons. The starting material was PBMCs, obtained before TCRalphabeta/CD19-depleted stem cell transplant. Receptors originate from a boy between 10 and 17 years old with acute lymphoblastic leukemia, due to receive a stem cell transplant. The CDR3 runs from the conserved cysteine through the conserved F or W. D genes are given only for firm matches. Only some rows state a clone size, as once, few, many or a class for expanded clones.

DNA: TGTGCCATCAGCCCCCTGGTCCTTCCAGAGACCCAGTACTTC; CDR3: CAISPLVLPETQYF; V: TRBV5-6; J: TRBJ2-5; size: -; D: -
DNA: TGTGCCTGCACACGGACCACAGATACGCAGTATTTT; CDR3: CACTRTTDTQYF; V: TRBV6-1; J: TRBJ2-3; size: many; D: -
DNA: TGTGCCAGCAGGCCGGGACAGAACTCTGGAAACACCATATATTTT; CDR3: CASRPGQNSGNTIYF; V: TRBV12-3/TRBV12-4; J: TRBJ1-3; size: many; D: TRBD1
DNA: TGCGCCAGCAGCCAAGATGACGGGGGCCATCCGTGGGGGGAGCTGTTTTTT; CDR3: CASSQDDGGHPWGELFF; V: TRBV4-1; J: TRBJ2-2; size: medium-sized; D: -
DNA: TGTGCCAGCAGCTTAGACCTTACTAGCGGGAGGGCCGGAGGGGCCCAGTACTTC; CDR3: CASSLDLTSGRAGGAQYF; V: TRBV11-2; J: TRBJ2-5; size: many; D: TRBD2
DNA: TGCGCCAGCAGCCAAGTTACGGGGCAAGAGACCCAGTACTTC; CDR3: CASSQVTGQETQYF; V: TRBV4-1; J: TRBJ2-5; size: few; D: -
DNA: TGTGCCAGCAGTCGGGGGACAACTGGAAACACCATATATTTT; CDR3: CASSRGTTGNTIYF; V: TRBV28; J: TRBJ1-3; size: many; D: -
DNA: TGTGCCAGCAGCTTTCTAGGAATGGGGACCGGGGAGCTGTTTTTT; CDR3: CASSFLGMGTGELFF; V: TRBV7-9; J: TRBJ2-2; size: many; D: -
DNA: TGTGCCAGCAGTTCCGGGGACCGGGACACACACAATGAAAAACTGTTTTTT; CDR3: CASSSGDRDTHNEKLFF; V: TRBV28; J: TRBJ1-4; size: many; D: -
DNA: TGTGCCACCAGCAGAGAGGAACAGGGGGAAAGTGAAAAACTGTTTTTT; CDR3: CATSREEQGESEKLFF; V: TRBV15; J: TRBJ1-4; size: many; D: TRBD1
DNA: TGTGCCAGCAGCTTAGGCGGGACAGGGACCTCTGGAAACACCATATATTTT; CDR3: CASSLGGTGTSGNTIYF; V: TRBV7-2; J: TRBJ1-3; size: medium-sized; D: TRBD1
DNA: TGTGCCAGCAGTTACTCGTGGCTGAACACTGAAGCTTTCTTT; CDR3: CASSYSWLNTEAFF; V: TRBV6-5; J: TRBJ1-1; size: many; D: -
DNA: TGTGCCAGCAGCTCCGACCTACTAGGAACGTCCTACGAGCAGTACTTC; CDR3: CASSSDLLGTSYEQYF; V: TRBV28; J: TRBJ2-7; size: many; D: -
DNA: TGTGCCAGCACAGGTGTCATCGACTACGAGCAGTACTTC; CDR3: CASTGVIDYEQYF; V: TRBV2; J: TRBJ2-7; size: medium-sized; D: -
DNA: TGTGCCAGCAGCTTATCTCCGGCCACCTCGTCTGAAGCTTTCTTT; CDR3: CASSLSPATSSEAFF; V: TRBV7-2; J: TRBJ1-1; size: many; D: -
DNA: TGTGCCAGCAGTTACGGGGGTGTGGGTTATCAGCCCCAGCATTTT; CDR3: CASSYGGVGYQPQHF; V: TRBV6-5; J: TRBJ1-5; size: many; D: -
DNA: TGTGCCAGTGACAGGGGCTCCTACAATGAGCAGTTCTTC; CDR3: CASDRGSYNEQFF; V: TRBV2; J: TRBJ2-1; size: few; D: TRBD1
DNA: TGTGCCAGCAGTGTCGGTTACACAGATACGCAGTATTTT; CDR3: CASSVGYTDTQYF; V: TRBV6-4; J: TRBJ2-3; size: many; D: -